This TCR beta chain was found in a study of OX40 agonist ivuxolimab in advanced cancers. Study overall: An agonistic human IgG2 monoclonal antibody against OX40 (CD134) was given. Three dose-escalation patients had partial responses: one with hepatocellular carcinoma and two with cutaneous melanoma.

The V gene lost 3 bases and the J gene lost 8 bases, with 13 bases spanning the gap. This CDR3 comprises 13 residues. Germline values: CDR1 SGHAT, CDR2 FQNNGV. Blood sampling took place at baseline, cycle 4 day 1, and cycle 7 day 1. TCRdb's copy holds only in-frame clones and misses some; the assay was immunoSEQ multiplex PCR. The data hold approximately 17,000 clones, with about 71% observed a single time. The receptor was isolated from an adult with an advanced solid tumor such as melanoma, head and neck, liver or kidney cancer. This rearrangement joins TRBV11-2 to TRBJ2-5; D is perhaps TRBD2 (6 bases). The sample in question was CD4+ or CD8+ T cells sorted from blood, obtained in a trial of the OX40 agonist ivuxolimab. The CDR3 loop reads CASSFGTSFTQYF. As DNA, the CDR3 is TGTGCCAGCAGCTTCGGTACTAGCTTTACCCAGTACTTC.